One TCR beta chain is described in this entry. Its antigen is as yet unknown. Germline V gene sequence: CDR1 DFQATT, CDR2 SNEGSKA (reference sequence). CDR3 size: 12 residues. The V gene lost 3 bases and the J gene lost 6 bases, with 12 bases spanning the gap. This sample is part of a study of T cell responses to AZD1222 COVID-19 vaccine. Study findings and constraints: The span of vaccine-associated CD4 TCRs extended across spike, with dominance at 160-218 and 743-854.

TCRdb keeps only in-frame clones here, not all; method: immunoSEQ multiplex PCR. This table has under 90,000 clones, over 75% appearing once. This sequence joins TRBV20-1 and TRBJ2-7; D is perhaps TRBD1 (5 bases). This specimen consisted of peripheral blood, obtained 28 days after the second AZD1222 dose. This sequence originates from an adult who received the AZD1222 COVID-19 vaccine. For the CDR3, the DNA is TGCAGTGCTAGTGGCAGGGCTGGCGAGCAGTACTTC. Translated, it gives CSASGRAGEQYF.